The 11 T cell receptor beta chains below come from one sample, sequenced in a study of glioma-infiltrating T cells. The iRepertoire nested amplicon-rescue multiplex PCR amplified TCR alpha and beta CDR3s from RNA. Each CDR3 protein is one row after TCRdb ran MiXCR on the multiplex PCR reads. The sample records a few hundred thousand distinct CDR3 sequences, approximately 42% being singletons. The sample consisted of glioma tissue, nonneoplastic brain tissue, or PBMCs (not recorded which). The receptors shown here come from a human donor with low-grade glioma or glioblastoma, undergoing nonglioma brain surgery, or in good health (not recorded which).

This clonotype was found many times. CDR3 in DNA: TGTGCCAGCAGGCTCCGGGACGCCCTCCGGGGCTACACCTTC. This translates into CASRLRDALRGYTF. The chain couples TRBV28 to TRBJ1-2, with a tentative D call TRBD1 (5 bases). The CDR3 runs to 14 residues. V was pared by 6 bases and J by 8 bases, with 19 bases between. Germline loops: CDR1 MDHEN, CDR2 SYDVKM.

Notes on this clonotype: The junction does not match germline at one end; this may be a read error. This chain uses TRBV20-1 with TRBJ1-5, with D possibly matching TRBD1 (5 bases). The CDR3 has 14 amino acids. CDR1 is DFQATT, CDR2 SNEGSKA, per germline (reference sequence). The CDR3 nucleotides are TGCAGTGCTAGAGTCCCGGGGGAGGGTCAGCTCCAGCATTTT. Its translation is CSARVPGEGQLQHF.

This clonotype was seen only a few times. One end of the junction fails to match germline, which may point to a read error. The CDR3 reads CASSQRQGIYEQYF. Written as DNA, the CDR3 is TGCGCCAGCAGCCAAAGGCAGGGTATTTACGAACAGTACTTC. The rearrangement joins TRBV4-1 to TRBJ2-7, with a possible D match to TRBD1 (5 bases). This CDR3 region has 14 residues. Germline-derived CDR1 and CDR2 are MGHRA and YSYEKL.

At least ten counts were recorded for this clonotype. The chain employs TRBV28 and TRBJ2-7, with a weak D call TRBD1 (6 bases). V gave up 3 bases and J gave up 6 bases, with 9 bases separating them. CDR3 length: 12 amino acids. Germline assignment: CDR1 MDHEN and CDR2 SYDVKM. The DNA of the CDR3 is TGTGCCAGCAGTTTTGGGGGCATCGAGCAGTACTTC. Its protein is CASSFGGIEQYF.

With regard to this clonotype: The limits of the CDR3 on the DNA are not certain, so only TCRdb's listed CDR3 is given. This sequence joins TRBV27 and TRBJ2-7; the tabulated D call, TRBD1, remains unverified against the DNA. Germline assignment: CDR1 MNHEY and CDR2 SMNVEV (reference sequence). The CDR3 spans 15 amino acids, including both terminal residues. CDR3 amino acids: CASGFFGQGSYEQYF.

The V and J genes are TRBV6-2 or TRBV6-3 and TRBJ2-2; 9 bases agree with TRBD2. Trimming at V came to 2 bases and at J to 6 bases, leaving 4 bases not matched to a gene. The CDR3 runs 15 residues. Looked up from germline, CDR1 is MNHEY and CDR2 is SVGEGT. CDR3 coding DNA: TGTGCCAGCAGTTACGAGCGGGAGGCGGCCGGGGAGCTGTTTTTT. Amino acid sequence: CASSYEREAAGELFF.

About this clonotype: It is likely a read error, because the conserved phenylalanine at the end of the CDR3 is missing. No DNA is shown, since the ends of the CDR3 on it are uncertain; the CDR3 is the one TCRdb lists. The CDR3 sequence is CASSPPPGPLGLHL. V usage is TRBV5-4 and J usage is TRBJ1-2; TRBD1, the table's D call, was not compared with the DNA. Germline CDR1 and CDR2: SGHNT and YYREEE (reference sequence). Including both end residues, the CDR3 is 14 amino acids long.

V and J are TRBV4-3 and TRBJ2-4; D not certain. The CDR3 totals 15 residues. V was trimmed by 2 bases and J by 3 bases, leaving 11 bases between them. CDR1 LGHNA and CDR2 YSLEER come from the germline V gene. The CDR3 bases are TGCGCCAGCAGCCAATTCTCCCTTGGCAAAAACATTCAGTACTTC. Residues: CASSQFSLGKNIQYF.

As concerns this clonotype: A much larger clone sits a single nucleotide away, making a read error possible. The chain uses TRBV6-2 or TRBV6-3 and TRBJ1-1, with D tentatively TRBD1 (6 bases). CDR1 MNHEY and CDR2 SVGEGT come from the germline V gene. Trimming cost V 6 bases and J 1 base, with 24 bases left between them. The CDR3 totals 18 residues. Here the CDR3 reads CASSPRGAQLHANTEAFF. The CDR3 nucleotides are TGTGCCAGCAGCCCCCGGGGGGCCCAACTCCACGCGAACACTGAAGCTTTCTTT.

V usage is TRBV28 and J usage is TRBJ1-1; no firm D call. The V gene's germline CDR1 is MDHEN and CDR2 SYDVKM. Trimming shortened V by 7 bases and J by 2 bases, and 8 bases separated the two germline ends. The CDR3 loop spans 12 amino acids. CDR3 loop: CASTAINTEAFF. The CDR3 DNA follows: TGTGCCAGCACCGCTATAAACACTGAAGCTTTCTTT.

The chain has TRBV7-2 and TRBJ2-7; the match to TRBD2 covers 10 bases. The CDR3 consists of 15 residues. Per germline, CDR1 SGHTA and CDR2 FQGNSA. The V segment lost 1 base and the J segment 3 bases; nucleotides outside the gene matches: 3. This CDR3 reads CASSLDLAGVYEQYF. The CDR3 DNA follows: TGTGCCAGCAGCTTAGATCTAGCGGGAGTCTACGAGCAGTACTTC.